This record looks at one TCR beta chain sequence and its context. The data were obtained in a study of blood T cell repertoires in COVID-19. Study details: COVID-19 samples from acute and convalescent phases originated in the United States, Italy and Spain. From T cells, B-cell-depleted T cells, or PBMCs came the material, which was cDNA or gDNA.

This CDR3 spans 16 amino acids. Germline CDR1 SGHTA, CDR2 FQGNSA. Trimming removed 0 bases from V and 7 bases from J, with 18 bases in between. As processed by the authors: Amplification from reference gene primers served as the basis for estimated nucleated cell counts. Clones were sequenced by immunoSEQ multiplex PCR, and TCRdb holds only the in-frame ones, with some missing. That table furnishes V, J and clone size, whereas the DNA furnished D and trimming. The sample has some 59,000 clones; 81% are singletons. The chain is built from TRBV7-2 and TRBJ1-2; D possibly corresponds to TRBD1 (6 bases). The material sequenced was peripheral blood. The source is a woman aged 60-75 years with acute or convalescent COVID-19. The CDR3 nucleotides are TGTGCCAGCAGCTTAGCCCCCAGGGGTGGTGAGGCTGGCTACACCTTC. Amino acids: CASSLAPRGGEAGYTF.